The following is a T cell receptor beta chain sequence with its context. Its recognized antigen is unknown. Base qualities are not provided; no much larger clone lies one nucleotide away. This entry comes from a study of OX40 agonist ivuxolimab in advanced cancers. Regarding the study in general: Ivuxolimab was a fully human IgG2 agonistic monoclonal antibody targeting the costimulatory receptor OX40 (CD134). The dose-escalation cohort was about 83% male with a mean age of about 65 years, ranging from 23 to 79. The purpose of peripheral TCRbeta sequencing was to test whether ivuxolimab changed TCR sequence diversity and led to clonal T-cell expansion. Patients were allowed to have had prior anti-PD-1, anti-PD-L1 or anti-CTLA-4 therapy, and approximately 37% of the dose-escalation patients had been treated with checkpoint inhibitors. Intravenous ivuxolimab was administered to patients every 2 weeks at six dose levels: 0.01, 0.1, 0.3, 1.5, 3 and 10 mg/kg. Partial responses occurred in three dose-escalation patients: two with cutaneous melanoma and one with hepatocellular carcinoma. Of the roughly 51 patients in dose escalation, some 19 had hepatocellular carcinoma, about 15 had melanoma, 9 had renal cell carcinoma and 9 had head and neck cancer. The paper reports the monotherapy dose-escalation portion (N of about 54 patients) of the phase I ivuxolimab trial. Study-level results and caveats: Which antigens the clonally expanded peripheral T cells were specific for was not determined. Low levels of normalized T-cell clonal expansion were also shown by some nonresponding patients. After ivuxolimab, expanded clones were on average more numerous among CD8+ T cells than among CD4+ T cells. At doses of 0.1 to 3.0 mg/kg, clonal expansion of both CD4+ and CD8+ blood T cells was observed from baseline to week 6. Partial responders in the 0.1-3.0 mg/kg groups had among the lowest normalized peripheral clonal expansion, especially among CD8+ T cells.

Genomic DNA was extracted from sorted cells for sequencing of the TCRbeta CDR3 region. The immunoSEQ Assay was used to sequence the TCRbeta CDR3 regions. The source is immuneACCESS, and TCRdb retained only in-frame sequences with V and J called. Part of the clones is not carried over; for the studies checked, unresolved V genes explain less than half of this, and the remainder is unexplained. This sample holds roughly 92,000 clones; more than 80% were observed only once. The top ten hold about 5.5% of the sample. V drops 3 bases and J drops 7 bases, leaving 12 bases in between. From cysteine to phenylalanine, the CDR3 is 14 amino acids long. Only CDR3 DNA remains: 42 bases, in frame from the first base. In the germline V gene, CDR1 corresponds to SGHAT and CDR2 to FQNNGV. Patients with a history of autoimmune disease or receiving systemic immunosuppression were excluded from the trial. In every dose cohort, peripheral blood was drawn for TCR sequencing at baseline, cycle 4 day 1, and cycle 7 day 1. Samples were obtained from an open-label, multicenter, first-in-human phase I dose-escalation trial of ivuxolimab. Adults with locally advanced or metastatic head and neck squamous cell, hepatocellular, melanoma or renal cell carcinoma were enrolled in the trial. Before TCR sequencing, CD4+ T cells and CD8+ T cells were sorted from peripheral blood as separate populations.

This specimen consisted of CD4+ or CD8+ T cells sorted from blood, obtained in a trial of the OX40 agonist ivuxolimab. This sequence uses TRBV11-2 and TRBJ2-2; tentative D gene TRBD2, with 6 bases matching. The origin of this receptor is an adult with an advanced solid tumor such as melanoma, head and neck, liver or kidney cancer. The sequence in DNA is TGTGCCAGCAGCTTTTCACTAGCCGGCGGGGAGCTGTTTTTT. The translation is CASSFSLAGGELFF.